This record covers a single T cell receptor (beta chain). Researchers sorted participants into cohorts using their self-reported clinical history. Here immunoSEQ multiplex PCR was the method, and the copy in TCRdb shows in-frame clones only, minus some. This sample yields about 170,000 clones, of which 75% to 85% are seen a single time; nearly 15% belongs to the top ten. Germline CDR1 and CDR2: MNHEY and SVGAGI. CDR3 size: 14 residues. Trimming stripped 0 bases from V and 4 bases from J, with 9 bases between. This record comes from a study of blood T cell repertoires in COVID-19. About the research overall: PBMCs, B-cell-depleted T cells, or T cells provided the cDNA or gDNA that made up the material.

The sample consisted of PBMCs or T cells enriched from blood (not recorded which). The source of this sequence is a man over 45 who had recovered from COVID-19. The V gene is TRBV6-5, the J gene TRBJ1-1; possible D gene TRBD1, 6 bases. CDR3 residues: CASSYSNRATEAFF. CDR3 bases: TGTGCCAGCAGTTACTCCAACAGGGCCACTGAAGCTTTCTTT.